One and the same sample provided the 20 T cell receptor beta chains below, sequenced in a study of response to subunit inactivated influenza vaccine. TCRdb recomputed calls from the RT-PCR reads with MiXCR, one row per CDR3 protein. Among more than 400,000 distinct CDR3 sequences listed, 6.5% to 8% were seen once. The sequences come from PBMCs from blood, collected around 25 months after vaccination. Receptors were obtained from a man aged 45-69 years who received an inactivated influenza vaccine.

There are a few counts of this clonotype. The chain links TRBV20-1 to TRBJ2-3; maybe TRBD1 (6 bases). The V end was cut by 5 bases, the J end by 0 bases, with 15 bases between. This CDR3 is 15 amino acids long. Germline assignment: CDR1 DFQATT and CDR2 SNEGSKA (reference sequence). The CDR3, as DNA: TGCAGTGCTCCAAGTAGGGGGTCTAGCACAGATACGCAGTATTTT. The encoded protein is CSAPSRGSSTDTQYF.

This clonotype has a handful of counts. The V call is TRBV10-3, the J call TRBJ1-2; D might be TRBD1 (6 bases). The CDR3 spans 13 residues. The V and J ends lost 2 bases and 8 bases respectively, with 12 bases between them. CDR1 ENHRY and CDR2 SYGVKD come from the germline V gene. CDR3 loop: CAISEGQGYGYTF. DNA of the CDR3: TGTGCCATCAGTGAGGGGCAGGGGTACGGCTACACCTTC.

The chain is built from TRBV28 and TRBJ1-2; D ambiguous. The CDR3 has 16 residues. Looked up from germline, CDR1 is MDHEN and CDR2 is SYDVKM. V lost 4 bases and J lost 4, with 19 bases in between. DNA for the CDR3: TGTGCCAGCAGTTCCGCCTTGGGCGGCGATACCTATGGCTACACCTTC. It yields the protein CASSSALGGDTYGYTF.

Details on this clonotype: This may stem from a read error, because a much larger clone lies one nucleotide away. The genes are TRBV28 and TRBJ2-1; D is possibly TRBD2 (5 bases). The CDR3 loop spans 16 amino acids. Germline CDR1 reads MDHEN; CDR2 reads SYDVKM. The CDR3 here is CASSLWERGKYNEHFF. CDR3 sequence (DNA): TGTGCCAGCAGTTTATGGGAACGGGGAAAATACAATGAGCATTTCTTC.

This clonotype was counted a few times. This rearrangement joins TRBV11-2 to TRBJ1-5; D is possibly TRBD1 (5 bases). Germline V gives CDR1 SGHAT, CDR2 FQNNGV. The V gene lost 1 base and the J gene lost 1 base, with 11 bases spanning the gap. The CDR3 is made up of 16 amino acids. For the CDR3, the DNA is TGTGCCAGCAGCTTAGTCGGGGGGACCAGCAATCAGCCCCAGCATTTT. Translating it yields CASSLVGGTSNQPQHF.

This clonotype was detected a few times. The V call is TRBV5-1, the J call TRBJ1-2, with 7 positions matching TRBD1. The CDR3 has 20 residues. The trim removed 2 bases at V and 6 bases at J, leaving 25 bases unmatched. CDR1 is SGHRS and CDR2 is YFSETQ in the germline V gene. The CDR3 loop is CASSFAYSRVGRGGFHGYTF. As DNA, the CDR3 is TGCGCCAGCAGCTTCGCTTATTCGCGGGTCGGCAGAGGGGGCTTTCATGGCTACACCTTC.

The table lists this clonotype with many counts. The chain uses TRBV5-5 and TRBJ1-2; 7 bases are a match to TRBD1. The germline V gene encodes CDR1 SGHKS and CDR2 YYEKEE (reference sequence). With V trimmed by 0 bases and J by 8 bases, 10 bases remained unmatched. The CDR3 is 15 amino acids. The CDR3 here is CASSLGTGPGGGYTF. For the CDR3, the DNA is TGTGCCAGCAGCTTGGGGACAGGACCTGGAGGGGGCTACACCTTC.

This clonotype has just a few counts. CDR3 amino acids: CASSQEIRSGGQETQYF. The DNA for the CDR3 is TGTGCCAGCAGCCAAGAAATTCGTAGCGGGGGCCAAGAGACCCAGTACTTC. The chain has TRBV4-2 and TRBJ2-5; 9 nucleotides line up with TRBD2. The CDR3 has 17 residues. CDR1 and CDR2 from the germline V gene are LGHNA and YNFKEQ. With V trimmed by 0 bases and J by 1 base, 6 bases remained unmatched.

The chain has TRBV7-2 and TRBJ2-7; D perhaps matches TRBD2 (5 bases). CDR1 SGHTA and CDR2 FQGNSA come from the germline V gene. The CDR3 runs 14 residues. The V end lost 4 bases, the J end lost 6 bases, and 16 bases lay between the germline ends. Written as DNA, the CDR3 is TGTGCCAGCAGCTCGGACGGGGATTTCGGCGAGCAGTACTTC. Translated, it gives CASSSDGDFGEQYF.

This clonotype showed up many times. The chain couples TRBV5-1 to TRBJ2-3, with D possibly matching TRBD1 (5 bases). V dropped 5 bases and J dropped 1 base, with 14 bases sitting between them. Germline V gene lookup returns CDR1 SGHRS and CDR2 YFSETQ. The length of the CDR3 is 15 residues. This CDR3 reads CASREGVGGTDTQYF. The CDR3 DNA sequence: TGCGCCAGCAGGGAAGGGGTTGGCGGCACAGATACGCAGTATTTT.

This clonotype occurred many times. The V and J genes are TRBV11-2 and TRBJ2-7, with D possibly matching TRBD1 (6 bases). This CDR3 has 12 amino acids. Germline V gene lookup returns CDR1 SGHAT and CDR2 FQNNGV. Trimming left V 4 bases short and J 3 bases short, with 7 bases between. The CDR3 is CASSSTGYEQYF. CDR3 coding DNA: TGTGCCAGCAGCTCGACAGGCTACGAGCAGTACTTC.

This clonotype appeared many times. V is TRBV9 and J is TRBJ2-1; 9 nucleotides match TRBD2. The CDR3 consists of 16 residues. Losses at the gene ends were 4 bases for V and 3 bases for J; bases not matched to a gene: 8. Germline CDR1 reads SGDLS; CDR2 reads YYNGEE. The CDR3: CASSILGGGVYNEQFF. CDR3 bases: TGTGCCAGCAGCATTCTAGGCGGGGGGGTCTACAATGAGCAGTTCTTC.

V gene TRBV28 combines with J gene TRBJ2-1; TRBD2 agrees at 7 bases. The CDR3 length is 15 residues. Germline V lookup: CDR1 MDHEN, CDR2 SYDVKM. V was clipped by 4 bases and J by 2 bases; unmatched bases: 5. DNA of the CDR3: TGTGCCAGCAGTTCCTCCGGGACTACCTACAATGAGCAGTTCTTC. Translating gives CASSSSGTTYNEQFF.

Only a few counts were recorded for this clonotype. The J gene is TRBJ1-1, the V gene TRBV5-1; D is ambiguous. This CDR3 comprises 13 residues. The germline V and J ends were trimmed by 3 bases and 3 bases, with 9 bases remaining between them. Germline V gives CDR1 SGHRS, CDR2 YFSETQ. CDR3 region: CASSYGKDTEAFF. In nucleotides, the CDR3 is TGCGCCAGCAGCTACGGGAAGGACACTGAAGCTTTCTTT.

The chain is built from TRBV6-5 and TRBJ1-2; a possible D gene is TRBD1 (5 bases). The V end lost 2 bases, the J end lost 2 bases, and 12 bases lay between the germline ends. Germline-derived CDR1 and CDR2 are MNHEY and SVGAGI. This CDR3 spans 15 amino acids. The CDR3 loop reads CASSYRVTVNYGYTF. CDR3 in DNA: TGTGCCAGCAGTTACCGCGTGACAGTAAACTATGGCTACACCTTC.

A remark on this clonotype: The junction does not match germline at one end; this may be a read error. The rearrangement joins TRBV19 to TRBJ2-2; tentatively, D is TRBD2 (6 bases). The CDR3 has 17 amino acids. Germline V gene data show CDR1 as LNHDA and CDR2 as SQIVND (reference sequence). CDR3 residues: CASSIEGFAGNPGELFF. Here the CDR3 DNA reads TGTGCCAGTAGTATAGAGGGATTCGCGGGGAACCCCGGGGAGCTGTTTTTT.

This clonotype was seen more than once but under ten times. This chain's CDR3 is CATNLATGTDTQYF. CDR3 DNA: TGTGCCACTAACCTAGCGACTGGCACAGATACGCAGTATTTT. The chain combines TRBV10-3 with TRBJ2-3; possible D gene TRBD2, 6 bases. The CDR3 is 14 amino acids. The V gene lost 10 bases and the J gene lost 1 base, with 15 bases spanning the gap. Germline values: CDR1 ENHRY, CDR2 SYGVKD.

The gene calls are TRBV4-2 and TRBJ2-2, with 11 bases matching TRBD2. This CDR3 has 17 residues. V shed 3 bases and J 1 base; nucleotides not matched to a gene: 4. The germline gives CDR1 LGHNA, CDR2 YNFKEQ. CDR3 sequence: CASSHHGTSGNTGELFF. The CDR3 nucleotides read TGTGCCAGCAGCCATCACGGGACTAGCGGGAACACCGGGGAGCTGTTTTTT.

The table lists this clonotype with many counts. V gene TRBV9 combines with J gene TRBJ1-2; a possible D gene is TRBD1 (6 bases). Between the trimmed V and J ends, which lost 3 bases and 6 bases, there was a span of 12 bases. The CDR3 totals 13 residues. CDR1 SGDLS and CDR2 YYNGEE come from the germline V gene. The CDR3 sequence: CASSETTGHGYTF. Here the CDR3 DNA reads TGTGCCAGCAGCGAGACCACAGGGCATGGCTACACCTTC.

This chain uses TRBV4-3 with TRBJ2-5; weak D call: TRBD1 (5 bases). The CDR3 sequence is 15 residues long. Germline V gene data show CDR1 as LGHNA and CDR2 as YSLEER. V lost 0 bases, J lost 5 bases, and 13 bases lay in between. The CDR3, as DNA: TGCGCCAGCAGCCAAGATTATCAGGGCCGCGAGACCCAGTACTTC. As protein: CASSQDYQGRETQYF.